Each of the 25 T cell receptor beta chains below was sequenced from the same sample in a study of T cells after yellow fever vaccination. TCRdb recomputed calls from the 5' RACE reads with MiXCR, one row per CDR3 protein. The data hold around 600,000 distinct CDR3 sequences, with roughly 12% observed a single time. The input for sequencing was PBMCs, taken on the day of the yellow fever booster vaccination. Source of these receptors: a young man who received the YFV17D yellow fever vaccine.

V usage is TRBV7-2 and J usage is TRBJ2-3; 9 bases align to TRBD2. The CDR3 has 17 residues. V gave up 1 base and J gave up 5 bases; unmatched junction bases: 10. Germline-derived CDR1 and CDR2 are SGHTA and FQGNSA. For the CDR3, the DNA is TGTGCCAGCAGCTTAGGGGTAGCGGGAGCTGGTGAAGATACGCAGTATTTT. Translating gives CASSLGVAGAGEDTQYF.

The rearrangement uses TRBV20-1 and TRBJ2-1; 7 nucleotides align to TRBD1. V was pared by 6 bases and J by 4 bases, with 9 bases of the junction left unmatched. The V gene's germline CDR1 is DFQATT and CDR2 SNEGSKA (reference sequence). The CDR3 has 14 residues. The CDR3: CSASGTVFYNEQFF. The CDR3 nucleotides are TGCAGTGCGTCCGGGACAGTGTTTTACAATGAGCAGTTCTTC.

This clonotype was observed a handful of times. This rearrangement joins TRBV20-1 to TRBJ2-2; TRBD1 is a possible D gene (6 bases). The germline gives CDR1 DFQATT, CDR2 SNEGSKA (reference sequence). V gave up 6 bases and J gave up 6 bases, with 23 bases separating them. There are 16 residues in the CDR3. CDR3: CSATPGAKVLAGELFF. DNA for the CDR3: TGCAGTGCAACCCCAGGGGCCAAGGTTCTAGCCGGGGAGCTGTTTTTT.

This clonotype was detected only a few times. V and J are TRBV27 and TRBJ2-1; D gene ambiguous. Trimming cost V 4 bases and J 5 bases, with 12 bases left between them. The CDR3 is 14 amino acids. Germline CDR1 MNHEY, CDR2 SMNVEV (reference sequence). This chain's CDR3 is CASSSLLENNEQFF. The CDR3 region has the DNA TGTGCCAGCAGTTCCCTCCTCGAGAACAATGAGCAGTTCTTC.

The gene calls are TRBV6-5 and TRBJ2-1; D not certain. Germline V gene data show CDR1 as MNHEY and CDR2 as SVGAGI. V lost 6 bases and J 0 bases, leaving 15 bases between the germline ends. This CDR3 has 16 amino acids. The CDR3 here is CASSSSERSSYNEQFF. CDR3 sequence (DNA): TGTGCCAGCAGCTCCTCAGAAAGGAGCTCCTACAATGAGCAGTTCTTC.

This chain connects TRBV2 to TRBJ2-1, with D possibly called TRBD1 or TRBD2 (5 bases each). Trimming stripped 6 bases from V and 11 bases from J, with 11 bases between. The CDR3 runs to 11 residues. Germline values: CDR1 SNHLY, CDR2 FYNNEI. The CDR3 loop reads CASSPGTKQFF. In nucleotides, the CDR3 is TGTGCCAGCAGCCCCGGGACGAAGCAGTTCTTC.

The chain recombines TRBV7-2 with TRBJ2-1, with no clear D. Per the germline V gene, CDR1 is SGHTA and CDR2 is FQGNSA. The V and J ends lost 6 bases and 6 bases respectively, with 18 bases between them. This CDR3 spans 15 amino acids. CDR3 loop: CASRTTGPGSNEQFF. The CDR3 nucleotides read TGTGCCAGCAGGACGACCGGGCCAGGTTCCAATGAGCAGTTCTTC.

Ten or more counts support this clonotype. The chain links TRBV27 to TRBJ2-1, with a weak D call TRBD2 (6 bases). CDR1 is MNHEY and CDR2 is SMNVEV in the germline V gene (reference sequence). Between the trimmed V and J ends, which lost 6 bases and 0 bases, there was a span of 9 bases. The CDR3 contains 14 residues. CDR3 loop: CASRGGDSYNEQFF. The CDR3 DNA is TGTGCCAGCAGAGGAGGGGACTCCTACAATGAGCAGTTCTTC.

This clonotype was observed a few times. The chain couples TRBV9 to TRBJ1-3; weak D call: TRBD1 (5 bases). CDR3 size: 16 residues. Germline CDR1 and CDR2: SGDLS and YYNGEE. V lost 4 bases, J lost 0 bases, and 14 bases lay in between. CDR3 sequence: CASSITMGPSGNTIYF. The CDR3 region has the DNA TGTGCCAGCAGCATCACGATGGGGCCCTCTGGAAACACCATATATTTT. The full variable domain, its missing parts supplied by reference TRBV9 and TRBJ1-3, is DSGVTQTPKHLITATGQRVTLRCSPRSGDLSVYWYQQSLDQGLQFLIQYYNGEERAKGNILERFSAQQFPDLHSELNLSSLELGDSALYFCASSITMGPSGNTIYFGEGSWLTVV.

This clonotype was counted between two and nine times. This sequence joins TRBV20-1 and TRBJ2-5; tentatively, D is TRBD1 (5 bases). The CDR3 runs 14 residues. Trimming shortened V by 6 bases and J by 4 bases, and 18 bases separated the two germline ends. Germline assignment: CDR1 DFQATT and CDR2 SNEGSKA (reference sequence). The CDR3 loop reads CSAVTYLGAETQYF. CDR3 DNA sequence: TGCAGTGCCGTCACCTACCTAGGGGCAGAGACCCAGTACTTC.

The V gene is TRBV5-1, the J gene TRBJ2-5; D possibly corresponds to TRBD1 (6 bases). Germline V CDR1 and CDR2: SGHRS, YFSETQ. Between the trimmed V and J ends, which lost 0 bases and 5 bases, there was a span of 14 bases. This CDR3 is 15 amino acids long. Written as DNA, the CDR3 is TGCGCCAGCAGCTTGGTAACCAGGGGTTTGGAGACCCAGTACTTC. This translates into CASSLVTRGLETQYF.

The genes are TRBV10-3 and TRBJ2-7, with 9 bases aligning to TRBD1. Looked up from germline, CDR1 is ENHRY and CDR2 is SYGVKD. The CDR3 contains 15 residues. V shed 6 bases and J 2 bases; nucleotides not matched to a gene: 8. CDR3 loop: CAISGTGTGTYEQYF. For the CDR3, the DNA is TGTGCCATCAGCGGAACCGGGACAGGGACCTACGAGCAGTACTTC.

Only a few counts were recorded for this clonotype. The chain has TRBV9 and TRBJ1-6, with D perhaps TRBD1 (6 bases). The CDR3 contains 14 residues. Germline V gene data show CDR1 as SGDLS and CDR2 as YYNGEE. Trimming cost V 0 bases and J 7 bases, with 8 bases left between them. The CDR3 sequence is CASSVETGNSPLHF. In DNA form, the CDR3 reads TGTGCCAGCAGCGTAGAAACAGGGAATTCACCCCTCCACTTT. The full variable domain, with the rest looked up from reference TRBV9 and TRBJ1-6, is DSGVTQTPKHLITATGQRVTLRCSPRSGDLSVYWYQQSLDQGLQFLIQYYNGEERAKGNILERFSAQQFPDLHSELNLSSLELGDSALYFCASSVETGNSPLHFGNGTRLTVT.

In its sample, this clonotype was seen a few times. The chain uses TRBV11-2 and TRBJ2-7; 7 bases map to TRBD1. The length of the CDR3 is 17 residues. J was trimmed by 3 bases and V by 5 bases; bases with no gene match: 16. Germline values: CDR1 SGHAT, CDR2 FQNNGV. CDR3: CASSRWGVPGQIYEQYF. CDR3 bases: TGTGCCAGCAGCCGGTGGGGTGTTCCGGGACAGATCTACGAGCAGTACTTC.

This clonotype came up a few times. The genes are TRBV7-8 and TRBJ1-6; D perhaps matches TRBD1 (6 bases). The CDR3 sequence is 15 residues long. Trimming cost V 4 bases and J 5 bases, with 12 bases left between them. Germline CDR1 is SGHVS and CDR2 is FQNEAQ. DNA for the CDR3: TGTGCCAGCAGCTACCGGACAGTTAATAATTCACCCCTCCACTTT. Translated: CASSYRTVNNSPLHF.

This clonotype was seen a handful of times. The chain joins TRBV5-4 to TRBJ2-7, with 10 positions matching TRBD2. J was trimmed by 5 bases and V by 1 base; bases with no gene match: 6. Germline V lookup: CDR1 SGHNT, CDR2 YYREEE (reference sequence). The CDR3 is 15 residues long. CDR3 sequence reads: CASSLPGLALDEQYF. CDR3 nucleotides: TGTGCCAGCAGCTTGCCGGGACTAGCGCTAGACGAGCAGTACTTC.

A few counts support this clonotype. CDR3 coding DNA: TGTGCCAGCAGTTCCCAGGGGGAACTGGGTGGGACCCAGTACTTC. Its translation is CASSSQGELGGTQYF. This rearrangement joins TRBV28 to TRBJ2-5; 7 bases align to TRBD1. With V trimmed by 4 bases and J by 7 bases, 12 bases remained unmatched. The CDR3 is 15 residues long. Germline CDR1 MDHEN, CDR2 SYDVKM.

This clonotype showed up just a few times. V gene TRBV13 combines with J gene TRBJ2-7, with TRBD2 identical over 11 bases. With V trimmed by 4 bases and J by 3 bases, 5 bases remained unmatched. The CDR3 covers 15 residues. CDR1 is PRHDT and CDR2 is FYEKMQ in the germline V gene (reference sequence). CDR3 in amino acids: CASSSTGLAVYEQYF. CDR3 coding DNA: TGTGCCAGCAGCTCCACGGGACTAGCGGTCTACGAGCAGTACTTC.

Many counts were recorded for this clonotype. This sequence joins TRBV5-1 and TRBJ2-1, with 10 bases lining up with TRBD2. The germline V gene encodes CDR1 SGHRS and CDR2 YFSETQ. This CDR3 has 15 residues. Germline trimming cut 7 bases from V and 4 bases from J; bases unmatched to any gene: 8. CDR3 bases: TGCGCCAGCGCCCTGCAACTAGCGGGGTACAATGAGCAGTTCTTC. Its protein is CASALQLAGYNEQFF.

This clonotype was counted only a few times. V usage is TRBV27 and J usage is TRBJ2-4; D uncertain. V lost 4 bases, J lost 1 base, and 11 bases lay in between. Germline lookup yields CDR1 MNHEY and CDR2 SMNVEV (reference sequence). The CDR3 is made up of 15 amino acids. The CDR3 coding sequence is TGTGCCAGCAGTTCCGCCAGTTTGGCCAAAAACATTCAGTACTTC. Amino acids: CASSSASLAKNIQYF.

This clonotype has more than one count but fewer than ten. V usage is TRBV5-1 and J usage is TRBJ2-1, with TRBD1 matching 11 bases. CDR3 size: 16 residues. After removal of 0 bases from V and 3 bases from J, the junction contained 2 bases not matched to a gene. Per germline, CDR1 SGHRS and CDR2 YFSETQ. CDR3 nucleotide sequence: TGCGCCAGCAGCTTGGAGGACAGGGGGCTCTACAATGAGCAGTTCTTC. Residues: CASSLEDRGLYNEQFF.

The J gene is TRBJ2-5, the V gene TRBV20-1, with D hard to call. Germline-derived CDR1 and CDR2 are DFQATT and SNEGSKA (reference sequence). This CDR3 has 12 amino acids. V dropped 3 bases and J dropped 5 bases, with 10 bases sitting between them. CDR3 region: CSASYRDETQYF. In nucleotides, the CDR3 is TGCAGTGCTAGTTATCGAGACGAGACCCAGTACTTC.

This clonotype came up a few times. DNA for the CDR3: TGTGCCAGCACCACATACCCCAGGGAGGACTATGGCTACACCTTC. It codes for CASTTYPREDYGYTF. The J gene is TRBJ1-2, the V gene TRBV28; weak D call: TRBD1 (5 bases). Looked up from germline, CDR1 is MDHEN and CDR2 is SYDVKM. Trimming removed 7 bases from V and 3 bases from J, with 18 bases in between. The CDR3 has 15 residues.

The V call is TRBV11-2, the J call TRBJ2-1; TRBD1 agrees at 8 bases. Germline V gives CDR1 SGHAT, CDR2 FQNNGV. The CDR3 is made up of 18 amino acids. Losses at the gene ends were 5 bases for V and 3 bases for J; bases not matched to a gene: 15. CDR3 nucleotides: TGTGCCAGCAGCCCTACATCAAAAGGACAGGGTTACTACAATGAGCAGTTCTTC. Translated, it gives CASSPTSKGQGYYNEQFF.

This clonotype was detected a few times. The V call is TRBV4-1, the J call TRBJ2-1, with 9 positions matching TRBD2. Germline loops: CDR1 MGHRA, CDR2 YSYEKL. Trimming cost V 4 bases and J 2 bases; bases outside gene matches: 21. This CDR3 comprises 21 residues. The CDR3 region has the DNA TGCGCCAGCAGCCCCAGATATAGGATGGTTAGCGGGAGCTGGACCTACAATGAGCAGTTCTTC. This codes for CASSPRYRMVSGSWTYNEQFF.